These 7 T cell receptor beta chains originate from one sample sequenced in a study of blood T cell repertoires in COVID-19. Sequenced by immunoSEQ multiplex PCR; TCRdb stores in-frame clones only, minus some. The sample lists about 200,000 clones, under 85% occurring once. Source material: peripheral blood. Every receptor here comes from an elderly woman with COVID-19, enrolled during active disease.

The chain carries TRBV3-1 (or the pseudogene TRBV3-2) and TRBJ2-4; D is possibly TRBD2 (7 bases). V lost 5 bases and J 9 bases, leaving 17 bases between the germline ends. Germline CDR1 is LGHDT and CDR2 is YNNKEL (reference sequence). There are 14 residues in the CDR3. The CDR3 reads CASSARGGKPIQYF. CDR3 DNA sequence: TGTGCCAGCAGCGCGAGGGGGGGCAAACCCATTCAGTACTTC.

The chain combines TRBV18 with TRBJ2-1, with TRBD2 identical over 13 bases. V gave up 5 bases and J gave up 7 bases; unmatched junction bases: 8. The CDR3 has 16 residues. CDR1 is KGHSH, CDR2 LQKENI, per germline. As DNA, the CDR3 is TGTGCCAGCTCAGTCTCCGGGACTAGCGGGGCGAATGAGCAGTTCTTC. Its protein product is CASSVSGTSGANEQFF.

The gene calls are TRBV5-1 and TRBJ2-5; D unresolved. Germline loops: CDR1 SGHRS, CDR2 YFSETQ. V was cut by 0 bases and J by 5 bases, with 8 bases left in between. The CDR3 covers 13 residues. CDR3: CASSLAFEETQYF. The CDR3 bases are TGCGCCAGCAGCTTGGCCTTCGAGGAGACCCAGTACTTC.

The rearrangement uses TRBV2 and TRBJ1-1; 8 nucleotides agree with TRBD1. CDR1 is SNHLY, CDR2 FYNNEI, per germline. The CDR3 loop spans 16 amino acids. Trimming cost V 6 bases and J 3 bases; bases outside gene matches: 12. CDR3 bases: TGTGCCAGCAGCGCCGGGACAGGCGCCCTGTACACTGAAGCTTTCTTT. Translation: CASSAGTGALYTEAFF.

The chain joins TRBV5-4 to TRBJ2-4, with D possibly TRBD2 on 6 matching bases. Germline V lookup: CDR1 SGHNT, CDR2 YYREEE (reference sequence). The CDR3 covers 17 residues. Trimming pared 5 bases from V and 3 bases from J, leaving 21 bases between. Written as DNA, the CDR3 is TGTGCCAGCAGTCCACGTACCGGGACTGCCTACAAAAACATTCAGTACTTC. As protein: CASSPRTGTAYKNIQYF.

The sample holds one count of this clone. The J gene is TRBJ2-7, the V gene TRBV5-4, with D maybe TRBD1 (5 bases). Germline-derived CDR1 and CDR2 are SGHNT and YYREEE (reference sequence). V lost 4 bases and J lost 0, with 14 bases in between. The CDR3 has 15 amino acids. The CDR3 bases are TGTGCCAGCAGCCTGGTGGGCAGGGACTCCTACGAGCAGTACTTC. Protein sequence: CASSLVGRDSYEQYF.

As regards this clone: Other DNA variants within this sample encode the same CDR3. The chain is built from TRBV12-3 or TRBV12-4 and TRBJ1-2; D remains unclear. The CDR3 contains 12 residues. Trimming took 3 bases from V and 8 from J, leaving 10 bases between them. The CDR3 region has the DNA TGTGCCAGCAGTTTTAGGGAGCGCGGCTACACCTTC. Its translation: CASSFRERGYTF.